This T cell receptor (beta chain) was observed in a study of cytomegalovirus exposure and HLA in healthy donors. There were likely unrecorded immune exposures, though donors were nominally healthy when sampled. As regards this clone: Its specificity is unknown.

PCR involved 60 Vbeta and 13 Jbeta primers. TCRdb's table, derived via immunoSEQ multiplex PCR, lists solely in-frame clones and lacks some. The sample includes roughly 160,000 clones, around 80% of them seen just once. The CDR3 totals 14 residues. CDR1 is SGHTA and CDR2 is FQGNSA in the germline V gene. After removal of 5 bases from V and 4 bases from J, the junction contained 4 bases not matched to a gene. Study results and limitations: Most CMV-associated TCR beta chains were later found to appear HLA-restricted.

The source of this sequence is a man aged 35 to 55 in good health and CMV-seronegative. The chain has TRBV7-2 and TRBJ2-2, with 7 bases that match TRBD1. The sample comprised PBMCs. CDR3 DNA sequence: TGTGCCAGCAGCCCGGGACAGTTCACCGGGGAGCTGTTTTTT. It codes for CASSPGQFTGELFF.